The 10 T cell receptor beta chains reported below all come from one sample, sequenced in a study of early T cells in non-severe SARS-CoV-2 infection. TCRdb recomputed calls from the 5' RACE reads with MiXCR, one row per CDR3 protein. The repertoire has approximately 58,000 distinct CDR3 sequences, 6% to 7% of them found once; the top ten carry 3% to 4%. Sequenced: whole blood. These receptors all come from an adult who was a healthcare worker with PCR-confirmed SARS-CoV-2 infection or an uninfected control (not recorded which).

In DNA form, the CDR3 reads TGTGCCAGCAGCTTAGCGGGTGAAACTCACAATGAGCAGTTCTTC. As protein: CASSLAGETHNEQFF. V gene TRBV7-2 combines with J gene TRBJ2-1; no clear D gene. The CDR3 is 15 amino acids. Germline-derived CDR1 and CDR2 are SGHTA and FQGNSA. Trimming left V 0 bases short and J 5 bases short, with 11 bases between.

The table lists this clonotype with many counts. V usage is TRBV19 and J usage is TRBJ1-5; 10 bases line up with TRBD1. This CDR3 is built from 14 residues. Germline-derived CDR1 and CDR2 are LNHDA and SQIVND (reference sequence). V lost 10 bases to trimming and J lost 6 bases; unmatched junction nucleotides: 9. CDR3 residues: CATQDRGSGQPQHF. The CDR3 DNA sequence: TGTGCCACTCAGGACAGGGGGAGCGGTCAGCCCCAGCATTTT.

The CDR3, as DNA: TGTGCCAGCAGTCCGGACAGGGGACAGCCCCAGCATTTT. This encodes CASSPDRGQPQHF. The chain recombines TRBV6-2 or TRBV6-3 with TRBJ1-5, with 9 bases matching TRBD1. The V segment lost 5 bases and the J segment 7 bases; nucleotides outside the gene matches: 3. CDR1 and CDR2 from the germline V gene are MNHEY and SVGEGT. CDR3 length: 13 residues.

Many counts were recorded for this clonotype. This chain links TRBV12-3 or TRBV12-4 with TRBJ1-5; D not resolved. CDR3 length: 13 amino acids. Trimming shortened V by 6 bases and J by 1 base, and 7 bases separated the two germline ends. CDR3 protein: CASSPESNQPQHF. The CDR3 nucleotides are TGTGCCAGCAGCCCGGAAAGCAATCAGCCCCAGCATTTT.

This clonotype was counted a few times. The chain couples TRBV30 to TRBJ1-6; 9 bases fit TRBD1. Germline V gives CDR1 GTSNPN, CDR2 SVGIG (reference sequence). V was pared by 0 bases and J by 11 bases, with 14 bases of the junction left unmatched. The CDR3 contains 17 residues. The CDR3 is CAWSVGRVGTGLTPLHF. CDR3 DNA sequence: TGTGCCTGGAGTGTAGGAAGGGTCGGGACAGGGCTTACACCCCTCCACTTT.

CDR3 DNA sequence: TGTGCCAGCAGCTCGGGACAGAGCACAGATACGCAGTATTTT. Translating it yields CASSSGQSTDTQYF. This chain connects TRBV7-9 to TRBJ2-3, with 7 bases that match TRBD1. Per the germline V gene, CDR1 is SEHNR and CDR2 is FQNEAQ (reference sequence). The CDR3 has 14 residues. The trim removed 4 bases at V and 0 bases at J, leaving 1 base unmatched. Together with reference TRBV7-9 and TRBJ2-3, the CDR3 gives the full variable domain: DTGVSQNPRHKITKRGQNVTFRCDPISEHNRLYWYRQTLGQGPEFLTYFQNEAQLEKSRLLSDRFSAERPKGSFSTLEIQRTEQGDSAMYLCASSSGQSTDTQYFGPGTRLTVL.

The genes are TRBV6-6 and TRBJ1-1, with 7 bases matching TRBD1. Germline CDR1 is MNHNY and CDR2 is SVGAGI (reference sequence). CDR3 length equals 14 residues. Trimming cost V 7 bases and J 3 bases; bases outside gene matches: 8. The CDR3 is CASTLTGEDTEAFF. Here the CDR3 DNA reads TGTGCCAGCACCTTAACAGGGGAGGACACTGAAGCTTTCTTT.

This clonotype was picked up a small number of times. The chain employs TRBV19 and TRBJ1-5; 7 bases map to TRBD1. The CDR3 length is 15 residues. Germline loops: CDR1 LNHDA, CDR2 SQIVND (reference sequence). After removal of 7 bases from V and 2 bases from J, the junction contained 8 bases not matched to a gene. This CDR3 reads CASTSTGTGNQPQHF. CDR3 in DNA: TGTGCCAGTACCTCTACCGGGACAGGCAATCAGCCCCAGCATTTT.

The chain employs TRBV7-9 and TRBJ2-7, with D hard to call. Trimming stripped 0 bases from V and 3 bases from J, with 6 bases between. Germline V gives CDR1 SEHNR, CDR2 FQNEAQ (reference sequence). This CDR3 has 13 amino acids. CDR3 coding DNA: TGTGCCAGCAGCTTAGCCGGCTACTACGAGCAGTACTTC. Amino acid sequence: CASSLAGYYEQYF.

This clonotype was detected ten times or more. The rearrangement joins TRBV11-2 to TRBJ2-7; D could derive from TRBD1 or TRBD2 (5 bases each). The CDR3 contains 13 residues. V lost 2 bases, J lost 3 bases, and 8 bases lay in between. Per germline, CDR1 SGHAT and CDR2 FQNNGV. DNA for the CDR3: TGTGCCAGCAGCTTAAGGGACGACTACGAGCAGTACTTC. Translated, it gives CASSLRDDYEQYF.